This T cell receptor (beta chain) was sequenced for a study of T cell repertoires in cytomegalovirus infection. V lost 5 bases, J lost 5 bases, and 5 bases stayed unmatched. Germline CDR1 and CDR2: MGHRA and YSYEKL. The CDR3 loop spans 13 amino acids. TCRdb passed the reads through MiXCR, listing each CDR3 protein once. The sample lists around 300,000 distinct CDR3 sequences, less than 25% occurring once. This clonotype was seen only a few times. What it recognizes is unknown. The origin of this receptor is a human donor in good health (CMV status not recorded). Some clones in this sample may be carry-over from other donors' samples. The chain couples TRBV4-1 to TRBJ2-7; TRBD2 matches at 8 bases. This material consisted of cultured PBMCs, taken from culture after CMV antigen stimulation. The CDR3 loop is CASSETAGDEQYF. The CDR3 DNA reads TGCGCCAGCAGCGAAACAGCGGGAGACGAGCAGTACTTC.